This passage covers 28 T cell receptor beta chains from one sample sequenced in a study of CD8 T cells in acute hepatitis C reinfection. Only in-frame clones appear in the TCRdb table, and some are missing; sequencing was by immunoSEQ multiplex PCR. The table lists 30,000 to 45,000 clones, roughly 85% of them singletons. Regarding time point: naive CD8 control sorted from an acute-time-point sample. The material sequenced was naive CD8+ T cells from PBMCs. These receptors were collected from a woman aged 18 to 35 who spontaneously cleared hepatitis C infection.

The sample holds one count of this clone. The gene calls are TRBV2 and TRBJ2-2; D is unclear. Per the germline V gene, CDR1 is SNHLY and CDR2 is FYNNEI. This CDR3 spans 13 amino acids. V was shortened by 0 bases and J by 6 bases, with 5 bases between the two germline ends. CDR3 in amino acids: CASSEAQSGELFF. The CDR3 bases are TGTGCCAGCAGTGAAGCGCAATCCGGGGAGCTGTTTTTT. Variable domain in full (rest from reference TRBV2 and TRBJ2-2): EPEVTQTPSHQVTQMGQEVILRCVPISNHLYFYWYRQILGQKVEFLVSFYNNEISEKSEIFDDQFSVERPDGSNFTLKIRSTKLEDSAMYFCASSEAQSGELFFGEGSRLTVL.

This chain joins TRBV6-6 and TRBJ1-1, with D hard to call. With 8 bases removed from V and 0 bases from J, the gap between germline ends came to 4 bases. Germline CDR1 MNHNY, CDR2 SVGAGI (reference sequence). The CDR3 is 11 residues long. CDR3 sequence reads: CASGLNTEAFF. CDR3 nucleotide sequence: TGTGCCAGCGGACTGAACACTGAAGCTTTCTTT.

The chain has TRBV29-1 and TRBJ2-3; 8 positions match TRBD2. The CDR3 runs 14 residues. With V trimmed by 1 base and J by 4 bases, 4 bases remained unmatched. Germline V CDR1 and CDR2: SQVTM, ANQGSEA. DNA of the CDR3: TGCAGCGTTGAAGTAGCGGGGAGGGCAGATACGCAGTATTTT. As protein: CSVEVAGRADTQYF.

V usage is TRBV5-4 and J usage is TRBJ2-7, with 8 bases matching TRBD1. V trimming: 4 bases; J trimming: 1 base; junction bases outside the gene matches: 13. This CDR3 spans 17 amino acids. CDR1 is SGHNT and CDR2 is YYREEE in the germline V gene (reference sequence). Here the CDR3 DNA reads TGTGCCAGCAGCCCGGGACAGGCCCCGAGGCATTCCTACGAGCAGTACTTC. The encoded protein is CASSPGQAPRHSYEQYF.

The genes are TRBV6-6 and TRBJ2-4, with D tentatively TRBD2 (5 bases). CDR3 length: 13 residues. The germline V gene encodes CDR1 MNHNY and CDR2 SVGAGI (reference sequence). Trimming removed 5 bases at V and 8 bases at J, with 13 bases between. In DNA, the CDR3 is TGTGCCAGCAGTCACCGGGCGGGTCACATTCAGTACTTC. It encodes CASSHRAGHIQYF.

This chain links TRBV29-1 with TRBJ2-6; the D gene is possibly TRBD1 (6 bases). V was trimmed by 5 bases and J by 2 bases, leaving 13 bases between them. The CDR3 contains 15 residues. CDR1 and CDR2 (germline): SQVTM, ANQGSEA. The CDR3 DNA is TGCAGCGTTATTGGGGGCGAGGCTGGGGCCAACGTCCTGACTTTC. Translated: CSVIGGEAGANVLTF.

A remark on this clone: One end of the junction fails to match germline, which may point to a read error. The gene calls are TRBV7-9 and TRBJ1-1, with a weak D call TRBD1 (6 bases). The CDR3 loop spans 13 amino acids. Germline V gene lookup returns CDR1 SEHNR and CDR2 FQNEAQ (reference sequence). The CDR3 protein is CASSASVGGPGTF. CDR3 coding DNA: TGTGCCAGCAGCGCCTCGGTCGGGGGCCCCGGGACCTTT. Based on the CDR3 plus reference TRBV7-9 and TRBJ1-1, the full variable domain is DTGVSQNPRHKITKRGQNVTFRCDPISEHNRLYWYRQTLGQGPEFLTYFQNEAQLEKSRLLSDRFSAERPKGSFSTLEIQRTEQGDSAMYLCASSASVGGPGTFGQGTRLTVV.

V is TRBV19 and J is TRBJ1-1, with D possibly matching TRBD1 (5 bases). Trimming took off 3 bases at V and 0 bases at J, with 8 bases between the two ends. Germline V gene data show CDR1 as LNHDA and CDR2 as SQIVND (reference sequence). The CDR3 totals 14 residues. CDR3 DNA: TGTGCCAGTAGTATCTCGGGGGTGAACACTGAAGCTTTCTTT. Protein product: CASSISGVNTEAFF.

The genes are TRBV27 and TRBJ2-3; D unclear. Germline assignment: CDR1 MNHEY and CDR2 SMNVEV (reference sequence). The ends were cut back, 6 bases at V and 6 bases at J, with 10 bases in the middle. The CDR3 is 12 amino acids. The CDR3 here is CASRLLGDTQYF. CDR3 nucleotide sequence: TGTGCCAGCAGACTTCTGGGGGATACGCAGTATTTT.

The chain links TRBV7-3 to TRBJ2-1; D remains ambiguous. Germline V gene sequence: CDR1 SGHTA, CDR2 FQGTGA. The CDR3 consists of 13 residues. Trimming left V 0 bases short and J 7 bases short, with 7 bases between. The CDR3 nucleotides are TGTGCCAGCAGCTTAACCGATATGAATGAGCAGTTCTTC. Translating it yields CASSLTDMNEQFF.

The chain is built from TRBV27 and TRBJ2-5, with D possibly called TRBD1 or TRBD2 (5 bases each). V lost 6 bases to trimming and J lost 5 bases, with 16 bases between them. The CDR3 has 14 residues. Per the germline V gene, CDR1 is MNHEY and CDR2 is SMNVEV (reference sequence). The CDR3 loop is CASRIELGEETQYF. For the CDR3, the DNA is TGTGCCAGCAGAATTGAATTAGGGGAGGAGACCCAGTACTTC.

V and J are TRBV28 and TRBJ2-3; D possibly corresponds to TRBD1 (6 bases). The germline V gene encodes CDR1 MDHEN and CDR2 SYDVKM. The V and J ends lost 8 bases and 4 bases respectively, with 16 bases between them. This CDR3 is built from 14 residues. DNA for the CDR3: TGTGCCAGCGGCCTGACAGGCATCCCAGATACGCAGTATTTT. It encodes CASGLTGIPDTQYF. The full variable domain, in which reference TRBV28 and TRBJ2-3 provide the parts outside the CDR3, is DVKVTQSSRYLVKRTGEKVFLECVQDMDHENMFWYRQDPGLGLRLIYFSYDVKMKEKGDIPEGYSVSREKKERFSLILESASTNQTSMYLCASGLTGIPDTQYFGPGTRLTVL.

The chain employs TRBV7-9 and TRBJ1-4; unclear D gene. The CDR3 is 13 amino acids. The V end was cut by 7 bases, the J end by 4 bases, with 10 bases between. Germline CDR1 SEHNR, CDR2 FQNEAQ (reference sequence). Here the CDR3 reads CASIGPRNEKLFF. In DNA form, the CDR3 reads TGTGCCAGCATCGGTCCCCGTAATGAAAAACTGTTTTTT.

CDR3 sequence reads: CASSLPSAIYGYTF. DNA for the CDR3: TGTGCCAGCAGCCTACCATCGGCAATCTATGGCTACACCTTC. This chain joins TRBV13 and TRBJ1-2; D uncertain. Germline V CDR1 and CDR2: PRHDT, FYEKMQ (reference sequence). The CDR3 has 14 amino acids. With 5 bases removed from V and 4 bases from J, the gap between germline ends came to 14 bases.

The chain carries TRBV11-2 and TRBJ2-7, with no clear D. The germline gives CDR1 SGHAT, CDR2 FQNNGV. Trimming took 1 base from V and 5 from J, leaving 9 bases between them. The length of the CDR3 is 13 residues. CDR3 sequence reads: CASSLVSDHEQYF. Here the CDR3 DNA reads TGTGCCAGCAGCTTAGTCTCGGACCACGAGCAGTACTTC. Combining the CDR3 with reference TRBV11-2 and TRBJ2-7 gives the whole variable domain EAGVAQSPRYKIIEKRQSVAFWCNPISGHATLYWYQQILGQGPKLLIQFQNNGVVDDSQLPKDRFSAERLKGVDSTLKIQPAKLEDSAVYLCASSLVSDHEQYFGPGTRLTVT.

This chain links TRBV2 with TRBJ2-1; D is unclear. V was shortened by 2 bases and J by 0 bases, with 17 bases between the two germline ends. The CDR3 is 18 residues long. Germline V gene data show CDR1 as SNHLY and CDR2 as FYNNEI. CDR3: CASSEWVHRASSYNEQFF. The CDR3 bases are TGTGCCAGCAGTGAATGGGTCCATAGGGCGAGCTCCTACAATGAGCAGTTCTTC.

The chain joins TRBV7-9 to TRBJ2-2, with D perhaps matching TRBD1 or TRBD2 (5 bases each). Looked up from germline, CDR1 is SEHNR and CDR2 is FQNEAQ (reference sequence). The V end lost 6 bases, the J end lost 2 bases, and 16 bases lay between the germline ends. The CDR3 contains 16 residues. CDR3 DNA sequence: TGTGCCAGCAGTTGGGGGTTGGACGATAACACCGGGGAGCTGTTTTTT. This sequence encodes CASSWGLDDNTGELFF. Drawing the rest from reference TRBV7-9 and TRBJ2-2, the complete variable domain is DTGVSQNPRHKITKRGQNVTFRCDPISEHNRLYWYRQTLGQGPEFLTYFQNEAQLEKSRLLSDRFSAERPKGSFSTLEIQRTEQGDSAMYLCASSWGLDDNTGELFFGEGSRLTVL.

This clone was found a few times. The rearrangement joins TRBV7-9 to TRBJ2-7; the match to TRBD2 covers 8 bases. This CDR3 has 13 residues. CDR1 is SEHNR and CDR2 is FQNEAQ in the germline V gene (reference sequence). Unmatched junction bases numbered 8, after V lost 3 bases and J lost 10 bases. The CDR3 DNA reads as TGTGCCAGCAGCTTCGAGGACAGCGGGGGACAGTACTTC. This sequence encodes CASSFEDSGGQYF.

This chain connects TRBV27 to TRBJ2-2; D may be TRBD1 or TRBD2 (5 bases each). Trimming pared 6 bases from V and 5 bases from J, leaving 13 bases between. The germline V gene has CDR1 MNHEY and CDR2 SMNVEV (reference sequence). The CDR3 covers 14 residues. The CDR3 protein is CASRTGLRTGELFF. The CDR3, as DNA: TGTGCCAGCAGGACGGGGCTTCGGACCGGGGAGCTGTTTTTT.

The V call is TRBV7-9, the J call TRBJ1-2; D may be TRBD1 (6 bases). The CDR3 spans 15 residues. The germline V gene encodes CDR1 SEHNR and CDR2 FQNEAQ (reference sequence). V lost 5 bases and J 6 bases, leaving 19 bases between the germline ends. CDR3 sequence reads: CASSPAAGAEDGYTF. The CDR3 DNA reads as TGTGCCAGCAGCCCGGCGGCGGGGGCAGAGGATGGCTACACCTTC.

The chain couples TRBV5-1 to TRBJ2-7; tentatively, D is TRBD2 (5 bases). The CDR3 has 12 amino acids. The V and J ends lost 4 bases and 11 bases respectively, with 16 bases between them. Germline-derived CDR1 and CDR2 are SGHRS and YFSETQ. The CDR3 region has the DNA TGCGCCAGCAGCGCCCTCCGGGAAGAGAAGTACTTC. Its protein is CASSALREEKYF.

The V and J genes are TRBV9 and TRBJ2-7, with 10 nucleotides matching TRBD2. J gave up 3 bases and V 2 bases, and 8 bases lay outside the gene matches. Germline CDR1 is SGDLS and CDR2 is YYNGEE. The CDR3 contains 16 residues. CDR3 nucleotides: TGTGCCAGCAGCGTTACCGGGACTAGCGCATACTACGAGCAGTACTTC. Translated, it gives CASSVTGTSAYYEQYF.

In nucleotides, the CDR3 is TGTGCCAGCAGACAAACAGGGAAAGGAGACGAGCAGTACTTC. Its protein is CASRQTGKGDEQYF. This chain joins TRBV7-9 and TRBJ2-7; D might be TRBD1 (6 bases). From germline, CDR1 is SEHNR and CDR2 FQNEAQ (reference sequence). The V and J ends lost 6 bases and 5 bases respectively, with 17 bases between them. The CDR3 covers 14 residues.

J is TRBJ1-2 and V is TRBV7-8; 7 bases line up with TRBD1. Germline V gene sequence: CDR1 SGHVS, CDR2 FQNEAQ. CDR3 length: 17 amino acids. V gave up 1 base and J gave up 0 bases; unmatched junction bases: 8. The CDR3 loop is CASSLVLRGRTNYGYTF. The DNA for the CDR3 is TGTGCCAGCAGCTTAGTTTTGAGGGGGCGTACTAACTATGGCTACACCTTC. The full variable domain, with the rest looked up from reference TRBV7-8 and TRBJ1-2, is GAGVSQSPRYKVAKRGQDVALRCDPISGHVSLFWYQQALGQGPEFLTYFQNEAQLDKSGLPSDRFFAERPEGSVSTLKIQRTQQEDSAVYLCASSLVLRGRTNYGYTFGSGTRLTVV.

The V and J genes are TRBV27 and TRBJ2-3; D possibly corresponds to TRBD2 (5 bases). The CDR3 is 14 amino acids. Trimming pared 8 bases from V and 3 bases from J, leaving 15 bases between. Germline loops: CDR1 MNHEY, CDR2 SMNVEV (reference sequence). The CDR3 reads CASSGIGMTDTQYF. The CDR3 DNA follows: TGTGCCAGCTCCGGCATCGGGATGACAGATACGCAGTATTTT.

The gene calls are TRBV23-1 and TRBJ1-5; D is unresolved. TRBV23-1 falls under the ORF class, with uncertain function. This CDR3 region has 14 residues. V was cut by 3 bases and J by 0 bases, with 6 bases left in between. CDR3 residues: CASSHRYSNQPQHF. The CDR3, as DNA: TGCGCCAGCAGTCACCGGTATAGCAATCAGCCCCAGCATTTT.

The V call is TRBV9, the J call TRBJ2-1; TRBD2 matches at 7 bases. The CDR3 totals 17 residues. Trimming removed 7 bases from V and 1 base from J; junction bases left unmatched: 14. The germline CDR1 and CDR2 sequences are SGDLS and YYNGEE. Written as DNA, the CDR3 is TGTGCCAGCTCCAGATGGGTAGCGGGTGATTCCTACAATGAGCAGTTCTTC. Translation gives CASSRWVAGDSYNEQFF.

This clone was observed a handful of times. V and J are TRBV5-1 and TRBJ1-3, with a weak D call TRBD1 (6 bases). CDR1 is SGHRS, CDR2 YFSETQ, per germline. The CDR3 contains 14 residues. The germline V and J ends were trimmed by 4 bases and 0 bases, with 8 bases remaining between them. The CDR3 region is CASSRQDSGNTIYF. CDR3 sequence (DNA): TGCGCCAGCAGCCGACAGGACTCTGGAAACACCATATATTTT.